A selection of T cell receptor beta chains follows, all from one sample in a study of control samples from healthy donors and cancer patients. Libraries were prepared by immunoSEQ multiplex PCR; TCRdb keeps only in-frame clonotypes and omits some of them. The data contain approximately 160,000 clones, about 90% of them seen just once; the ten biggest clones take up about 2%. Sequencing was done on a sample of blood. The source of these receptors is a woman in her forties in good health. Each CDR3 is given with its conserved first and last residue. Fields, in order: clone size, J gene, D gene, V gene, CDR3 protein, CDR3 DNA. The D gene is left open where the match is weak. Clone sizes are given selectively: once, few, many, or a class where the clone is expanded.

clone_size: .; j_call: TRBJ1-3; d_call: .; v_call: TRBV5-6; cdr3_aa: CASGRNTIYF; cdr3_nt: TGTGCCAGCGGACGAAACACCATATATTTT
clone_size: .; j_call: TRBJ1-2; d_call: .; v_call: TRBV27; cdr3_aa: CASSLAGLDYGYTF; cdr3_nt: TGTGCCAGCAGTTTGGCGGGACTGGACTATGGCTACACCTTC
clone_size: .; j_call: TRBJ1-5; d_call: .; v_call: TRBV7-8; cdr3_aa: CASSLISAGYSNQPQHF; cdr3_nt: TGTGCCAGCAGCTTAATTTCTGCGGGATATAGCAATCAGCCCCAGCATTTT
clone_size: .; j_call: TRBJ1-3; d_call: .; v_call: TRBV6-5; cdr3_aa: CASSYGTQNTIYF; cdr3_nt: TGTGCCAGCAGTTATGGGACACAAAACACCATATATTTT
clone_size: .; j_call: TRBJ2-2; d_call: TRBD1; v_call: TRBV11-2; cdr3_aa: CASSFGTGPTGELFF; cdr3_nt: TGTGCCAGCAGCTTTGGGACAGGGCCCACCGGGGAGCTGTTTTTT
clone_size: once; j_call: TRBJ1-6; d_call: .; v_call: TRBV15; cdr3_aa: CATSRDREYQPLHF; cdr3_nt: TGTGCCACCAGCAGAGACAGGGAATATCAACCCCTCCACTTT
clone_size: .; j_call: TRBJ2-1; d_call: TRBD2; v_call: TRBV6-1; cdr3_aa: CASSGLAGAPWDNEQFF; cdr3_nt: TGTGCCAGCAGTGGACTAGCGGGGGCTCCCTGGGATAATGAGCAGTTCTTC
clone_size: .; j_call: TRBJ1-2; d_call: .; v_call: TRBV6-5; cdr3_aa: CASRRTAPNYGYTF; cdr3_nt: TGTGCCAGCAGGAGGACAGCGCCGAACTATGGCTACACCTTC
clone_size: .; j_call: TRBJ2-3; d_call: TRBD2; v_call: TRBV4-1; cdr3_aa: CASSQGLAGGPLTDTQYF; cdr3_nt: TGCGCCAGCAGCCAGGGTTTAGCGGGGGGGCCTTTAACAGATACGCAGTATTTT
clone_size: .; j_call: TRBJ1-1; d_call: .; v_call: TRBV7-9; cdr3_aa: CASSNLLGQMNTEAFF; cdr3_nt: TGTGCCAGCAGCAACTTACTCGGACAGATGAACACTGAAGCTTTCTTT
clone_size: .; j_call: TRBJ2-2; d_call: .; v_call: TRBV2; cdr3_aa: CASKKVGGSGGELFF; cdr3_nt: TGTGCCAGCAAGAAGGTCGGGGGCAGTGGCGGGGAGCTGTTTTTT
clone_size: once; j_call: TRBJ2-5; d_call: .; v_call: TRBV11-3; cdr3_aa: CASSLDGGGETQYF; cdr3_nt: TGTGCCAGCAGCTTAGACGGCGGCGGGGAGACCCAGTACTTC
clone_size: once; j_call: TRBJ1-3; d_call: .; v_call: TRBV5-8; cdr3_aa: CASSYDSLSGNTIYF; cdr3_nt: TGTGCCAGCAGCTACGACAGCCTCTCTGGAAACACCATATATTTT
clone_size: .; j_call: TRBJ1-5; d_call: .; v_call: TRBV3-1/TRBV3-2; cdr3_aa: CASSQDRFSRYRHF; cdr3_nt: TGTGCCAGCAGCCAAGATAGGTTTTCGAGGTATAGGCATTTT
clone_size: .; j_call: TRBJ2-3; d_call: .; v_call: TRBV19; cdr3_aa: CASSIRRAGRDTQYF; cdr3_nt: TGTGCCAGTAGTATTAGGAGGGCAGGTAGGGATACGCAGTATTTT
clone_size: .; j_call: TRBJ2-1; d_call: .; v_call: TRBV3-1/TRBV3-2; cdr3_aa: CASSQESWGQNEQFF; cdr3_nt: TGTGCCAGCAGCCAAGAATCTTGGGGGCAAAATGAGCAGTTCTTC
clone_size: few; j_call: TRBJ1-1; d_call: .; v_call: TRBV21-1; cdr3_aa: CASSKGLGQGCDTATASRETEAFF; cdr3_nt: TGTGCCAGCAGCAAAGGTCTGGGACAGGGATGCGATACGGCGACCGCGAGCAGGGAAACTGAAGCTTTCTTT
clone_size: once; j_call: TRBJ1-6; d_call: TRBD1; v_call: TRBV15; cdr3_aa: CATSRRTGSNSPLHF; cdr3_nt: TGTGCCACCAGCAGAAGGACAGGGTCAAATTCACCCCTCCACTTT
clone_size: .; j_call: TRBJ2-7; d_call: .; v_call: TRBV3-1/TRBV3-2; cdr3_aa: CASSQNREGEQYF; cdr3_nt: TGTGCCAGCAGCCAAAATAGGGAAGGCGAGCAGTACTTC
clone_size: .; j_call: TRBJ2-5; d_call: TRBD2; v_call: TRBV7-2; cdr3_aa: CASSLDLAGKTQYF; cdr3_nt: TGTGCCAGCAGCTTAGATCTAGCGGGGAAGACCCAGTACTTC
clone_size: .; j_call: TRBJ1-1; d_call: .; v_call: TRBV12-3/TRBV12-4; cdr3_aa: CASSSEWGEAFF; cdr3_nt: TGTGCCAGCAGTTCGGAGTGGGGAGAAGCTTTCTTT
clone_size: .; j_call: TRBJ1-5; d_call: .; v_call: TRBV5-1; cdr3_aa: CASSLAGQPTQPQHF; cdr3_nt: TGCGCCAGCAGCTTGGCTGGACAGCCCACTCAGCCCCAGCATTTT
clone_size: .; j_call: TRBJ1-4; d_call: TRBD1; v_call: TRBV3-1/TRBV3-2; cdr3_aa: CASSRQGTGEKLFF; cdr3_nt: TGTGCCAGCAGCCGACAGGGTACGGGTGAAAAACTGTTTTTT
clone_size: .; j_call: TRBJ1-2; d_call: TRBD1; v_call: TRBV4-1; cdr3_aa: CASSPRTGEGYTF; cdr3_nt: TGCGCCAGCAGCCCCCGGACAGGGGAAGGCTACACCTTC
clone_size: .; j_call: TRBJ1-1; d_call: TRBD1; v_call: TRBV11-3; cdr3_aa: CASSLDPLDREWNEAFF; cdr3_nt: TGTGCCAGCAGCTTAGACCCTCTCGACAGGGAGTGGAATGAAGCTTTCTTT
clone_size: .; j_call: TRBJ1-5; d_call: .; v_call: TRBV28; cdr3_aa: CASSSPLRPQHF; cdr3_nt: TGTGCCAGCAGTTCCCCGTTAAGGCCCCAGCATTTT
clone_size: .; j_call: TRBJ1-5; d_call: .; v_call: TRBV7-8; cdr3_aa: CASSLDGRAQPQHF; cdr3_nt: TGTGCCAGCAGCTTAGATGGCAGGGCCCAGCCCCAGCATTTT
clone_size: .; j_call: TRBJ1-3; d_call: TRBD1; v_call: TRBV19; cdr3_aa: CASRKTGAGDTIYF; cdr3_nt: TGTGCCAGCCGGAAGACAGGGGCTGGAGACACCATATATTTT
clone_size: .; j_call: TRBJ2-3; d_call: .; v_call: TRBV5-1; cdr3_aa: CASSLDPASTDTQYF; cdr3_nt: TGCGCCAGCAGCTTGGACCCAGCAAGCACAGATACGCAGTATTTT
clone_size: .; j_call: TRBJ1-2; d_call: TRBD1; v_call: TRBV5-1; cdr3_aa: CASSPGTGVGYTF; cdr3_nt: TGCGCCAGCAGCCCCGGGACAGGGGTCGGCTACACCTTC
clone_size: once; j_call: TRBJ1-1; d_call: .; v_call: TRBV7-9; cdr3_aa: CASSLAAGRGGPEAFF; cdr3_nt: TGTGCCAGCAGCTTAGCGGCCGGCAGGGGAGGGCCTGAAGCTTTCTTT
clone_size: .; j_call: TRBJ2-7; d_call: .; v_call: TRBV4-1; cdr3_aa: CASSQEGHSYEQYF; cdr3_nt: TGCGCCAGCAGCCAAGAGGGACACTCCTACGAGCAGTACTTC
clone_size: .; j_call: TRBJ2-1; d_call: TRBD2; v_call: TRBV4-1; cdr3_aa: CASSPYSGGAYNEQFF; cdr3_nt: TGCGCCAGCAGCCCATATAGCGGGGGGGCCTACAATGAGCAGTTCTTC
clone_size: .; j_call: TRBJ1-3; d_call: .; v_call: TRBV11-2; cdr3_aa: CASSQSGTISGNTIYF; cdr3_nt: TGTGCCAGCAGCCAATCCGGGACAATCTCTGGAAACACCATATATTTT
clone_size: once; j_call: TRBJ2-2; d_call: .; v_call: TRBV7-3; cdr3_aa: CASSFLGPNTGELFF; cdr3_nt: TGTGCCAGCAGCTTCCTGGGACCGAACACCGGGGAGCTGTTTTTT
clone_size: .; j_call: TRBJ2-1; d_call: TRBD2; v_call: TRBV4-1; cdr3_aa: CASSEEGTSGGYNEQFF; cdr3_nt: TGCGCCAGCAGCGAAGAAGGGACTAGCGGGGGCTACAATGAGCAGTTCTTC
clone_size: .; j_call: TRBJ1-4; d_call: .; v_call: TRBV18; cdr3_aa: CASRGTPNEKLFF; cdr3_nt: TGTGCCAGCCGGGGGACTCCCAATGAAAAACTGTTTTTT
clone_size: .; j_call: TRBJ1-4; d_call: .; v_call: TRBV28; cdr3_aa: CASRTDEREKLFF; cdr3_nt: TGTGCCAGCAGGACAGACGAAAGGGAAAAACTGTTTTTT
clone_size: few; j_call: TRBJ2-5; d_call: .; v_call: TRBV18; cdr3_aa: CASSPQETQYF; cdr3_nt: TGTGCCAGCTCACCACAAGAGACCCAGTACTTC
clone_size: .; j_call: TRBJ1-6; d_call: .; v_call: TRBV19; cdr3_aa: CASSTGLNSPLHF; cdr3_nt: TGTGCCAGTAGTACAGGGCTTAATTCACCCCTCCACTTT
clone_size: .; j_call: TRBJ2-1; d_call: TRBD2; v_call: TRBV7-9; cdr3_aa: CASSLTGGLNNEQFF; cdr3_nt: TGTGCCAGCAGCTTAACGGGGGGGCTAAACAATGAGCAGTTCTTC
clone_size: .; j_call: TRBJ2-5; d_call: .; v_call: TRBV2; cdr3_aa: CASTGVETQYF; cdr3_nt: TGTGCCAGCACAGGAGTAGAGACCCAGTACTTC
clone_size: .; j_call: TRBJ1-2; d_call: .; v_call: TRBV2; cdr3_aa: CASSYDVGSGDNYGYTF; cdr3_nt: TGTGCCAGCAGTTACGACGTTGGAAGTGGCGATAACTATGGCTACACCTTC
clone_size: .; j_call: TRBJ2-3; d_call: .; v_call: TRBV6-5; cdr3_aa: CASPPLESSTDTQYF; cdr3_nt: TGTGCCAGCCCCCCCTTGGAGTCTAGCACAGATACGCAGTATTTT
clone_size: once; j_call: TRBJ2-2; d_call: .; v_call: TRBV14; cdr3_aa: CASSLWGIGELFF; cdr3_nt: TGTGCCAGCAGTCTCTGGGGGATCGGGGAGCTGTTTTTT
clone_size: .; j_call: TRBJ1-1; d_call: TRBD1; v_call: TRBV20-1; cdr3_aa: CSASLDRYTEAFF; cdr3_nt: TGCAGTGCTAGTCTGGACAGGTACACTGAAGCTTTCTTT
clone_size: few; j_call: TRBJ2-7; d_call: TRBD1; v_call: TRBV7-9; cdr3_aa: CASSLQGVGYEQYF; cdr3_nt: TGTGCCAGCAGCTTACAGGGGGTGGGCTACGAGCAGTACTTC
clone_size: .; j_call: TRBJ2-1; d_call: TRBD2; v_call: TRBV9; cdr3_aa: CASSAPLAGGRNEQFF; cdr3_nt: TGTGCCAGCAGCGCACCACTAGCGGGGGGGCGAAATGAGCAGTTCTTC
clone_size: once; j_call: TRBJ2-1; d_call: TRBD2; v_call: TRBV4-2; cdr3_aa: CASSQVGGTIGYHEQFF; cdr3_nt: TGTGCCAGCAGCCAAGTTGGCGGGACTATCGGGTACCATGAGCAGTTCTTC
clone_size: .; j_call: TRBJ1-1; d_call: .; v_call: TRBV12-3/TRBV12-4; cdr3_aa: CASSPTGWTEAFF; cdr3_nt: TGTGCCAGCAGTCCCACAGGTTGGACTGAAGCTTTCTTT
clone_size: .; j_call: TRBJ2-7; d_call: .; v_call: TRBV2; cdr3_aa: CASSKDRSPDYEQYF; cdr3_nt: TGTGCCAGCAGTAAGGACAGAAGCCCCGACTACGAGCAGTACTTC
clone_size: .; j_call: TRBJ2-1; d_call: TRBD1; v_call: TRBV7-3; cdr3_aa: CASSLVGTGTPAEQFF; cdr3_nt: TGTGCCAGCAGCTTAGTAGGGACAGGGACACCGGCGGAGCAGTTCTTC